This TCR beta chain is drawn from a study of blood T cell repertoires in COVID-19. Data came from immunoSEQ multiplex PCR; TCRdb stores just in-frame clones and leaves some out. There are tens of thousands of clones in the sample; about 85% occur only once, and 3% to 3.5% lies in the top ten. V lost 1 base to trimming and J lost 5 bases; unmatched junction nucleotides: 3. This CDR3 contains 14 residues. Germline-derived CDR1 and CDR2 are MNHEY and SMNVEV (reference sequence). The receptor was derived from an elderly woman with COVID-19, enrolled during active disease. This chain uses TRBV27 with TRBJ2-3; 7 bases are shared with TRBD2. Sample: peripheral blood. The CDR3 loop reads CASSLFGRGDTQYF. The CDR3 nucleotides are TGTGCCAGCAGTTTATTTGGGAGGGGAGATACGCAGTATTTT.